This is a list of T cell receptor beta chains from one sample in a study of blood T cell repertoires in COVID-19. TCRdb's table, derived via immunoSEQ multiplex PCR, lists solely in-frame clones and lacks some. The data show some 130,000 clones, 80% to 85% seen once. The sequenced sample was PBMCs or T cells enriched from blood (not recorded which). These receptor sequences come from a man aged 35-49 years with acute COVID-19. Each CDR3 is given with its conserved first and last residue.

V gene: TRBV18; CDR3 protein: CASSLRGPMDTEAFF
V gene: TRBV27; CDR3 protein: CASSNTPPETQYF
V gene: TRBV11-2; CDR3 protein: CASSPTGISYNEQFF
V gene: TRBV6-4; CDR3 protein: CASRGTSRQHSYEQYF
V gene: TRBV5-4; CDR3 protein: CASSLRLSSYNEQFF
V gene: TRBV10-3; CDR3 protein: CAIGDIDSNQPQHF
V gene: TRBV3-1/TRBV3-2; CDR3 protein: CASSQDSADTQYF
V gene: TRBV29-1; CDR3 protein: CSVVPPPPILGYTF
V gene: TRBV7-2; CDR3 protein: CASSGLAGVPYEQYF
V gene: TRBV19; CDR3 protein: CASSLTPGQGYNEQFF
V gene: TRBV7-2; CDR3 protein: CASRLITANTGELFF
V gene: TRBV14; CDR3 protein: CASSQLAGSYEQYF
V gene: TRBV3-1/TRBV3-2; CDR3 protein: CASSKGQGGDSPLHF
V gene: TRBV30; CDR3 protein: CAWSVAPYQPQHF
V gene: TRBV2; CDR3 protein: CASRGRTSGRETQYF
V gene: TRBV28; CDR3 protein: CASSLGGSLNEQFF
V gene: TRBV27; CDR3 protein: CASSLRYRAMDTQYF
V gene: TRBV7-9; CDR3 protein: CASSHQGNYEQYF
V gene: TRBV28; CDR3 protein: CASSDHSQGNEKLFF
V gene: TRBV7-6; CDR3 protein: CASSEALGGNGEQYF
V gene: TRBV13; CDR3 protein: CASSLGQGRGTF
V gene: TRBV4-2; CDR3 protein: CASSLGTRSRREQFF
V gene: TRBV4-1; CDR3 protein: CASSQGGRGPSNQPQHF
V gene: TRBV10-3; CDR3 protein: CAISTSAYNEQFF
V gene: TRBV11-3; CDR3 protein: CASSLGASQETQYF
V gene: TRBV6-2/TRBV6-3; CDR3 protein: CASSPFQETQYF